A single sample gave rise to the 30 T cell receptor beta chains below, sequenced in a study of naive and memory T cell subsets. Four PCR rounds used nested alpha and beta constant region primers plus the SP2 primer. TCRdb analysed the UMI-ligation and nested PCR reads with MiXCR anew, one entry per CDR3 protein. The sample carries about 24,000 distinct CDR3 sequences, approximately 5.7% recorded once. As for treatment: skin biopsy from PPD injection site in Mantoux-positive individual. A UMI-containing oligonucleotide was joined by 3' ligation to the TCR cDNA template. Specimen: skin, collected from a tuberculin skin test site. Receptors originate from an adult in good health.

This clonotype appeared many times. The V call is TRBV29-1, the J call TRBJ2-2; TRBD1 matches at 8 bases. Trimming took 5 bases from V and 1 from J; bases not matched to a gene: 6. The CDR3 is made up of 15 amino acids. Germline V gives CDR1 SQVTM, CDR2 ANQGSEA. CDR3 loop: CSVLRQGRNTGELFF. The CDR3 region has the DNA TGCAGCGTTCTCCGACAGGGGAGGAACACCGGGGAGCTGTTTTTT.

V is TRBV2 and J is TRBJ2-1, with TRBD2 as a possible D gene (10 bases). V was shortened by 4 bases and J by 9 bases, with 19 bases between the two germline ends. CDR1 is SNHLY and CDR2 is FYNNEI in the germline V gene. This CDR3 is 15 amino acids long. For the CDR3, the DNA is TGTGCCAGCAGTGTTAAACTAGCGGGACAGGGTGAGCAGTTCTTC. Protein: CASSVKLAGQGEQFF. Complete variable domain (other parts from reference TRBV2 and TRBJ2-1): EPEVTQTPSHQVTQMGQEVILRCVPISNHLYFYWYRQILGQKVEFLVSFYNNEISEKSEIFDDQFSVERPDGSNFTLKIRSTKLEDSAMYFCASSVKLAGQGEQFFGPGTRLTVL.

In its sample, this clonotype ranks as medium-sized. V is TRBV6-4 and J is TRBJ2-5; D tentatively reads TRBD1 or TRBD2 (5 bases each). V was trimmed by 2 bases and J by 5 bases, leaving 15 bases between them. This CDR3 spans 15 amino acids. Looked up from germline, CDR1 is MRHNA and CDR2 is SNTAGT. The CDR3 here is CASSDDPGPAETQYF. CDR3 bases: TGTGCCAGCAGTGACGACCCGGGACCGGCGGAGACCCAGTACTTC.

This clonotype appeared many times. V and J are TRBV30 and TRBJ2-1, with D possibly TRBD2 on 6 matching bases. The CDR3 is 13 amino acids. V was trimmed by 0 bases and J by 9 bases, leaving 12 bases between them. CDR1 and CDR2 from the germline V gene are GTSNPN and SVGIG (reference sequence). The CDR3: CAWSVTEGREQFF. DNA for the CDR3: TGTGCCTGGAGTGTAACGGAGGGCCGTGAGCAGTTCTTC.

This clonotype was counted many times. CDR3: CASSYLQGEVFF. The CDR3 bases are TGTGCCAGCAGTTACCTACAGGGGGAGGTGTTCTTC. The rearrangement joins TRBV6-2 or TRBV6-3 to TRBJ2-1; TRBD1 matches at 8 bases. Trimming cost V 2 bases and J 15 bases; bases outside gene matches: 6. CDR1 is MNHEY and CDR2 is SVGEGT in the germline V gene. This CDR3 spans 12 amino acids.

This clonotype was seen only a few times. The V call is TRBV4-3, the J call TRBJ2-1, with D possibly being TRBD2 (6 bases). The CDR3 totals 14 residues. In germline, CDR1 is LGHNA, CDR2 YSLEER. Trimming cost V 1 base and J 3 bases, with 7 bases left between them. For the CDR3, the DNA is TGCGCCAGCAGCCAAGGGGACTTCTACAATGAGCAGTTCTTC. Translating it yields CASSQGDFYNEQFF.

This clonotype was seen many times. The junction departs from the called germline gene at one end, perhaps through a read error. V usage is TRBV5-5 and J usage is TRBJ2-3; D is ambiguous. This CDR3 contains 14 residues. CDR1 is SGHKS and CDR2 is YYEKEE in the germline V gene (reference sequence). Here the CDR3 DNA reads TGTGCCAGCACCTTGGGCTACAGCACAGATACGCAGTATTTT. This codes for CASTLGYSTDTQYF.

This clonotype was observed at least ten times. The chain carries TRBV7-8 and TRBJ2-1; D gene ambiguous. V lost 4 bases, J lost 4 bases, and 14 bases lay in between. In germline, CDR1 is SGHVS, CDR2 FQNEAQ. The CDR3 totals 15 residues. The CDR3 nucleotides are TGTGCCAGCAGCTCCCGGACCACGCTTTACAATGAGCAGTTCTTC. Protein product: CASSSRTTLYNEQFF.

This clonotype appeared many times. This chain joins TRBV20-1 and TRBJ2-7, with 9 bases fitting TRBD1. The CDR3 totals 18 residues. With V trimmed by 5 bases and J by 3 bases, 20 bases remained unmatched. CDR1 DFQATT and CDR2 SNEGSKA come from the germline V gene (reference sequence). The CDR3 region has the DNA TGCAGTGCTCCAAAAACAGGGGGCCCCGCATCAAGCAGCTACGAGCAGTACTTC. This translates into CSAPKTGGPASSSYEQYF.

This clonotype has a handful of counts. J is TRBJ1-2 and V is TRBV29-1; TRBD1 agrees at 8 bases. Looked up from germline, CDR1 is SQVTM and CDR2 is ANQGSEA. The CDR3 spans 12 residues. The DNA of the CDR3 is TGCAGTTTTTTGGACAGGGTGGTTGGCTACACCTTC. This translates into CSFLDRVVGYTF.

The chain combines TRBV19 with TRBJ2-1, with 14 bases identical to TRBD2. Germline V CDR1 and CDR2: LNHDA, SQIVND (reference sequence). The J segment lost 10 bases and the V segment lost 9 bases, leaving 5 bases of the junction unmatched. The CDR3 covers 13 residues. The CDR3 loop reads CASRTSGRREQFF. CDR3 nucleotide sequence: TGTGCCAGCCGGACTAGCGGGAGGAGGGAGCAGTTCTTC.

This clonotype is judged large. V and J are TRBV4-3 and TRBJ2-2, with TRBD1 identical over 8 bases. The junction had 7 bases not matched to a gene; V was cut back by 1 base and J by 3 bases. Germline assignment: CDR1 LGHNA and CDR2 YSLEER. This CDR3 contains 17 residues. The CDR3 coding sequence is TGCGCCAGCAGCCAAGGCCGGACAGGGAGAGACACCGGGGAGCTGTTTTTT. This gives the protein CASSQGRTGRDTGELFF.

V is TRBV9 and J is TRBJ2-1; 15 nucleotides agree with TRBD2. After removal of 4 bases from V and 9 bases from J, the junction contained 5 bases not matched to a gene. The CDR3 spans 15 residues. Germline CDR1 reads SGDLS; CDR2 reads YYNGEE. The DNA for the CDR3 is TGTGCCAGCAGCCCCGGGACTAGCGGGAGGACTGAGCAGTTCTTC. Translated: CASSPGTSGRTEQFF.

The chain carries TRBV30 and TRBJ1-1; no clear D. This CDR3 is built from 11 residues. V was cut by 1 base and J by 8 bases, with 8 bases left in between. CDR1 and CDR2 from the germline V gene are GTSNPN and SVGIG (reference sequence). The CDR3 DNA sequence: TGTGCCTGGAGTGGGGAGGCAGAAGCTTTCTTT. Translated, it gives CAWSGEAEAFF.

This clonotype was detected ten times or more. The rearrangement uses TRBV27 and TRBJ2-1; no firm D call. Germline-derived CDR1 and CDR2 are MNHEY and SMNVEV (reference sequence). V lost 3 bases to trimming and J lost 8 bases, with 5 bases between them. The CDR3 loop spans 11 amino acids. The CDR3 nucleotides are TGTGCCAGCAGTTTTTCGGATGAGCAGTTCTTC. Protein: CASSFSDEQFF.

The sample holds many counts of this clonotype. V gene TRBV2 combines with J gene TRBJ2-1; 8 bases map to TRBD2. CDR3 length equals 19 residues. V trimming: 4 bases; J trimming: 4 bases; junction bases outside the gene matches: 18. The germline gives CDR1 SNHLY, CDR2 FYNNEI. In DNA form, the CDR3 reads TGTGCCAGCAGTGGGCAACAGACTAGCGCGAAAAACCCTTACAATGAGCAGTTCTTC. Translating gives CASSGQQTSAKNPYNEQFF.

This clonotype was detected many times. This rearrangement joins TRBV20-1 to TRBJ2-3; a possible D gene is TRBD1 (5 bases). CDR1 is DFQATT and CDR2 is SNEGSKA in the germline V gene (reference sequence). The CDR3 sequence is 14 residues long. This CDR3 reads CSDRRGALPDTQYF. The CDR3 region has the DNA TGCAGCGACCGCCGTGGGGCGCTCCCAGATACGCAGTATTTT.

The chain couples TRBV6-2 or TRBV6-3 to TRBJ1-5; D is ambiguous. CDR1 is MNHEY, CDR2 SVGEGT, per germline. The CDR3 consists of 17 residues. Between the trimmed V and J ends, which lost 8 bases and 5 bases, there was a span of 25 bases. The CDR3 DNA follows: TGTGCCAGCCGACACTTCCGCGGGAACCTGTTCGATCAGCCCCAGCATTTT. Translated, it gives CASRHFRGNLFDQPQHF.

Many counts were recorded for this clonotype. The V and J genes are TRBV28 and TRBJ2-5, with a possible D match to TRBD2 (5 bases). This CDR3 comprises 13 residues. V gave up 7 bases and J gave up 1 base, with 10 bases separating them. Germline V lookup: CDR1 MDHEN, CDR2 SYDVKM. CDR3 coding DNA: TGTGCCAGCACCCGACTAAGCCAAGAGACCCAGTACTTC. This codes for CASTRLSQETQYF.

This clonotype was seen at least ten times. This chain joins TRBV5-1 and TRBJ2-5, with 10 bases lining up with TRBD1. Germline values: CDR1 SGHRS, CDR2 YFSETQ. J lost 4 bases, V lost 4 bases, and 7 bases had no gene match. The CDR3 length is 15 residues. As DNA, the CDR3 is TGCGCCAGCAGCGAAGGGACAGGGGCCGGAGAGACCCAGTACTTC. Protein: CASSEGTGAGETQYF. Looking up the rest from reference TRBV5-1 and TRBJ2-5 gives the full variable domain: KAGVTQTPRYLIKTRGQQVTLSCSPISGHRSVSWYQQTPGQGLQFLFEYFSETQRNKGNFPGRFSGRQFSNSRSEMNVSTLELGDSALYLCASSEGTGAGETQYFGPGTRLLVL.

This clonotype has at least ten counts. The chain combines TRBV7-9 with TRBJ1-5; D remains unclear. The CDR3 totals 12 residues. Trimming removed 1 base from V and 7 bases from J, with 5 bases in between. Germline V lookup: CDR1 SEHNR, CDR2 FQNEAQ (reference sequence). In DNA, the CDR3 is TGTGCCAGCAGCTTAGATCGGCAGCCCCAGCATTTT. It yields the protein CASSLDRQPQHF.

This clonotype has only a few counts. The chain is built from TRBV9 and TRBJ1-1, with D hard to call. CDR1 and CDR2 (germline): SGDLS, YYNGEE. The CDR3 is made up of 14 amino acids. Deletions cut 0 bases from V and 4 bases from J, with 10 bases between. CDR3 sequence: CASSVGGPTTEAFF. The CDR3 DNA reads as TGTGCCAGCAGCGTAGGAGGGCCCACCACTGAAGCTTTCTTT.

By sample fraction, this clonotype is medium-sized. In nucleotides, the CDR3 is TGCAGTGCTAGAGAGCTCGGGACAGGGGATAGCAATCAGCCCCAGCATTTT. Encoded protein: CSARELGTGDSNQPQHF. The rearrangement links TRBV20-1 to TRBJ1-5; 10 positions agree with TRBD1. The germline gives CDR1 DFQATT, CDR2 SNEGSKA (reference sequence). J was trimmed by 0 bases and V by 0 bases; bases with no gene match: 5. There are 17 residues in the CDR3.

This clonotype was counted at least ten times. The chain has TRBV5-1 and TRBJ2-1, with D maybe TRBD2 (5 bases). V shed 6 bases and J shed 0 bases, with 13 bases lying between them. The CDR3 is 15 amino acids. In germline, CDR1 is SGHRS, CDR2 YFSETQ. The CDR3 loop is CASTFQGSSYNEQFF. CDR3 DNA sequence: TGCGCCAGCACCTTTCAAGGGAGCTCCTACAATGAGCAGTTCTTC.

This clonotype has just a few counts. The V gene is TRBV27, the J gene TRBJ2-7; a possible D gene is TRBD1 (6 bases). Deletions cut 5 bases from V and 6 bases from J, with 8 bases between. The CDR3 spans 11 residues. The germline CDR1 and CDR2 sequences are MNHEY and SMNVEV (reference sequence). The CDR3 is CASSRGGEQYF. Written as DNA, the CDR3 is TGTGCCAGCAGTCGAGGGGGCGAGCAGTACTTC.

This clonotype was counted many times. The chain links TRBV4-1 to TRBJ2-7, with 7 bases identical to TRBD2. The CDR3 has 16 amino acids. V shed 4 bases and J 2 bases; nucleotides not matched to a gene: 11. Per germline, CDR1 MGHRA and CDR2 YSYEKL. The CDR3 is CASSLGYGGRAYEQYF. Here the CDR3 DNA reads TGCGCCAGCAGCCTAGGTTACGGCGGGAGAGCCTACGAGCAGTACTTC.

This clonotype was observed at least ten times. The chain carries TRBV6-2 or TRBV6-3 and TRBJ1-5; no firm D call. The CDR3 length is 13 residues. The V and J ends lost 8 bases and 4 bases respectively, with 12 bases between them. CDR1 and CDR2 from the germline V gene are MNHEY and SVGEGT. CDR3 sequence: CASELDRNQPQHF. The CDR3 DNA reads as TGTGCCAGCGAACTGGACCGGAATCAGCCCCAGCATTTT.

This clonotype was seen many times. J is TRBJ2-3 and V is TRBV7-6, with D maybe TRBD2 (5 bases). V was clipped by 1 base and J by 4 bases, with 12 bases between them. CDR1 and CDR2 from the germline V gene are SGHVS and FNYEAQ. The CDR3 loop spans 15 amino acids. The CDR3 sequence is CASSLVVAGSDTQYF. The CDR3 bases are TGTGCCAGCAGCTTAGTTGTGGCGGGCTCAGATACGCAGTATTTT.

This clonotype was counted many times. V gene TRBV28 combines with J gene TRBJ1-6; 11 nucleotides agree with TRBD1. CDR1 is MDHEN and CDR2 is SYDVKM in the germline V gene. Trimming took 6 bases from V and 9 from J; bases not matched to a gene: 7. The CDR3 consists of 15 residues. As DNA, the CDR3 is TGTGCCAGCAGCCGACCGGGACAGGGGGTTTCACCCCTCCACTTT. This sequence encodes CASSRPGQGVSPLHF.

The rearrangement joins TRBV30 to TRBJ1-5; 7 bases match TRBD1. The V gene's germline CDR1 is GTSNPN and CDR2 SVGIG (reference sequence). Trimming at V came to 0 bases and at J to 1 base, leaving 3 bases not matched to a gene. The CDR3 length is 15 residues. CDR3 nucleotides: TGTGCCTGGAGTGTATCAGGGGGAAGCAATCAGCCCCAGCATTTT. Translation: CAWSVSGGSNQPQHF.